This T cell receptor beta chain emerged from a study of T cells in tumors and immune-related adverse events (dated by TCRdb to about 2021). From cysteine to phenylalanine, the CDR3 is 13 amino acids long. Just CDR3 DNA is preserved here, 39 bases in frame from base 1. V loses 6 bases of germline sequence and J loses 2 bases, and the interval between the two ends is 10 bases. The germline V gene sets CDR1 to LGHNA and CDR2 to YNFKEQ. Read against the paper, the sample's treatment or condition label means: nivolumab (PD-1 blockade) given before sampling. The DNeasy Blood and Tissue Kit was used to extract DNA from formalin-fixed paraffin-embedded specimens. Concerning this clone itself: Its cognate antigen has yet to be identified. No much larger clonotype is one base removed from it; base qualities were not supplied.

The TCR beta locus was amplified and sequenced using the immunoSEQ assay, from which bulk TCR Vbeta CDR3 data were obtained. In the source study's methods: CDR3s were excluded if they were non-productive, were shorter than 7 amino acids, or did not start with C or end with F/W. Analysis was restricted to specimens with at least 1000 reads, and each clonotype was defined at the amino acid level. To compute clonality, Pielou's evenness was subtracted from 1. Library sizes were equalized by abundance-weighted random subsampling with replacement, repeated 100 times to report 95% confidence intervals. The Morisita overlap index was used to quantify repertoire overlap, and for each specimen the top 40 clones were checked for overlap with the irAE. In its TCRdb copy, this immuneACCESS table keeps in-frame sequences only and misses some clones. Where compared with another copy, unresolved V genes explain less than half of these, and the others have no known cause. That table is the source of V, J and clone size, and D and trimming were worked out from the DNA. The sample table records about 10,000 clones; about 90% of these occur just once. The leading ten clones occupy around 1.4% of the sample.

This sequence was found in a female donor with metastatic renal cell carcinoma. Sample: lymph node tissue, taken from a patient treated with anti-PD-1 therapy. The sequence joins TRBV4-2 to TRBJ1-1, and perhaps TRBD1 as D gene, on 5 matching bases. The CDR3 is CASRTQGNTEAFF. The nucleotide sequence reads as follows: TGTGCCAGCAGAACCCAGGGAAACACTGAAGCTTTCTTT.